This record covers a single T cell receptor (beta chain). A few counts support this clonotype. Its antigen has not been determined. No per-base quality is available; no much larger clone lies one base away. In the germline V gene, CDR1 corresponds to MGHRA and CDR2 to YSYEKL. Inclusive of the bounding cysteine and phenylalanine, the CDR3 is 13 residues long. Only the CDR3 DNA stays, 39 bases, in frame from base 1. Deletion took 4 bases off V and 10 bases off J, with a span of 16 bases between the germline ends. Library prep was done by 5' RACE. These reads were obtained on an Illumina HiSeq 2500. A second PCR of about 6 to 11 cycles was performed with a sample-barcoded 5' primer and a J-beta primer mix. A template-switch 5' adaptor carrying 12 random nucleotides introduced a unique molecular identifier onto each TCR beta cDNA molecule. Each sample yielded at least 3 million CDR3-containing paired-end reads. The Mint cDNA synthesis kit, primed by a TRBC-specific oligonucleotide, was used to synthesize first-strand cDNA from all RNA. Following uracil-DNA glycosylase treatment, a first 18-cycle PCR with universal primers M1SS and BC2_uni_R was performed on all cDNA. In the source study's methods: For normalization, 1 million high-quality reads, each with a distinct molecular identifier, were randomly selected from each sample. Instead of being binned into consensus sequences, reads that shared molecular identifiers were thrown out. CDR3 identification, clonotype clustering and error correction used MiTCR with a Q25 quality threshold and the strictest error-elimination algorithm. A nonparametric unseen species model with Euler transformation was used to estimate lower-bound total TCR beta diversity. Through fastp at Q25 and MiXCR, TCRdb rebuilt clones from the public reads, retaining in-frame beta chains. Under each unique CDR3 protein, matching rows form one entry showing the most common genes and DNA. The V and J calls shown here were made by TCRdb, not taken from the authors' results. Across this sample there are about 1.6 million distinct CDR3 sequences, with about 35% seen only once. Of the sample, about 11% falls within the top ten clones.

The data stem from a study of blood T cells in healthy people across ages (dated by TCRdb to the mid-2010s). Describing the broader study: In model experiments, template switching captured roughly one uniquely barcoded TCR beta cDNA molecule for every two T cells. To avoid experimental bias, donors of different ages were distributed randomly across sequencing lanes. Age-related changes in TCR beta repertoire diversity were measured in the study by deep sequencing normalized with unique cDNA molecular identifiers. The donors were split into four age groups: young (average roughly 15 years), middle-aged (39), aged (around 67) and long-lived (under 85). For two donors (one aged 18 to 30 and one aged 80 or older), the study analyzed two additional independent replicas of 1 million unique cDNA reads from the same blood draw. What the research found in general, with its limitations: Conclusive comparison of naive and antigen-experienced compartments was prevented by the profiling of bulk unsorted PBMCs. Estimates of total diversity based on one million sequenced T cells were considered lower bounds and underestimates. Because donor CMV infection status was unknown, age-related changes in expanded clonotypes were potentially confounded. Observed TCR beta diversity per million T cells fell roughly linearly with age, and a significant reduction was already apparent by age roughly 40. There was a strong correlation between observed TCR beta diversity and the percentage of naive T cells measured by flow cytometry. Compared with the aged group, the long-lived group had more naive CD4+ T cells, fewer expanded clones and increased TCR diversity, suggesting age selection.

Donors were about 36 systemically healthy Caucasian individuals from Russia aged about 6 to 100 years. About 10 milliliters of peripheral blood were collected from each donor into EDTA-treated Vacutainer tubes. Ficoll-Paque density-gradient centrifugation was used to isolate PBMCs, with at least 6 million obtained per sample. Total RNA was extracted from PBMCs with Trizol reagent, with at least 5.5 micrograms obtained per sample. The percentages of naive CD45RAhigh/CD27high T cells were determined by flow cytometry on a PBMC aliquot from every donor. The clonotype originates from a woman younger than 45 in good health. Sequencing was performed on blood. Recombination connected TRBV4-1 to TRBJ1-1; no confident D gene assignment can be made. The CDR3 here reads CASSRHDGVRAFF. The DNA reads TGCGCCAGCAGCCGACACGACGGGGTAAGAGCTTTCTTT.